The 4 T cell receptor beta chains below were found in one sample sequenced in a study of cytomegalovirus exposure and HLA in healthy donors. The protocol was immunoSEQ multiplex PCR, while the TCRdb copy is restricted to in-frame clones and leaves out a portion. The repertoire holds approximately 150,000 clones, with around 86% as singletons. Material for sequencing was PBMCs. Source of these receptors: a man younger than 35 in good health and CMV-seropositive.

The chain carries TRBV19 and TRBJ1-1; a possible D gene is TRBD1 (6 bases). With 9 bases removed from V and 0 bases from J, the gap between germline ends came to 20 bases. From germline, CDR1 is LNHDA and CDR2 SQIVND (reference sequence). This CDR3 has 16 amino acids. The CDR3, as DNA: TGTGCCAGCCGACATTCCTCAGGGGCGTTGAACACTGAAGCTTTCTTT. This gives the protein CASRHSSGALNTEAFF.

V and J are TRBV5-4 and TRBJ2-4; 9 nucleotides match TRBD1. Germline-derived CDR1 and CDR2 are SGHNT and YYREEE (reference sequence). V lost 3 bases and J lost 6; bases outside the gene matches: 7. The CDR3 has 15 residues. The CDR3 region is CASSWDTGQGNIQYF. The CDR3 nucleotides are TGTGCCAGCAGCTGGGACACGGGACAGGGAAACATTCAGTACTTC.

V is TRBV4-1 and J is TRBJ1-2, with 10 nucleotides matching TRBD1. V dropped 0 bases and J dropped 1; count of bases not matched to a gene: 17. Germline V gene sequence: CDR1 MGHRA, CDR2 YSYEKL. The CDR3 length is 21 residues. CDR3 sequence: CASSQDLARGGQGTLNYGYTF. For the CDR3, the DNA is TGCGCCAGCAGCCAAGATCTTGCGCGGGGGGGACAGGGGACCCTTAACTATGGCTACACCTTC.

The V call is TRBV4-1, the J call TRBJ1-1; D gene ambiguous. Germline V gene sequence: CDR1 MGHRA, CDR2 YSYEKL. Trimming removed 0 bases at V and 1 base at J, with 9 bases between. The CDR3 covers 15 residues. CDR3: CASSQERFSNTEAFF. The DNA for the CDR3 is TGCGCCAGCAGCCAAGAGCGATTCTCGAACACTGAAGCTTTCTTT.